A selection of T cell receptor beta chains follows, all from one sample in a study of cytomegalovirus exposure and HLA in healthy donors. Profiled with immunoSEQ multiplex PCR; TCRdb holds only in-frame clones, not every one. The table has about 69,000 clones, 76% seen once. Sequenced input: PBMCs. These receptors were obtained from a man aged 18-30 years in good health and CMV-seronegative. Each CDR3 is given with its conserved first and last residue. The D gene is left open where the match is weak. Clone size is not always given. Where it is, it says once, few, many or a class for expanded clones.

j_call: TRBJ1-4
d_call: NA
clone_size: NA
v_call: TRBV21-1
cdr3_nt: TGTGCCAGCAGCAAAGGTCGGGATGAAAAACTGTTTTTT
cdr3_aa: CASSKGRDEKLFF

j_call: TRBJ1-1
d_call: TRBD1
clone_size: NA
v_call: TRBV7-2
cdr3_nt: TGTGCCAGCACACCGGGACAGGGCTACACTGAAGCTTTCTTT
cdr3_aa: CASTPGQGYTEAFF

j_call: TRBJ1-2
d_call: NA
clone_size: NA
v_call: TRBV19
cdr3_nt: TGTGCCAGTAGGTTTGGCACCTATGGCTACACCTTC
cdr3_aa: CASRFGTYGYTF

j_call: TRBJ1-1
d_call: NA
clone_size: NA
v_call: TRBV6-1
cdr3_nt: TGTGCCAGCAGTGAAGACAGGGACACTGAAGCTTTCTTT
cdr3_aa: CASSEDRDTEAFF

j_call: TRBJ2-1
d_call: TRBD1
clone_size: NA
v_call: TRBV7-3
cdr3_nt: TGTGCCAGCAGCCTAACCGGGACAGGCTATGAGCAGTTCTTC
cdr3_aa: CASSLTGTGYEQFF

j_call: TRBJ2-6
d_call: NA
clone_size: NA
v_call: TRBV6-1
cdr3_nt: TGTGCCAGCAGCGCCAGGGACTCTGGGGCCAACGTCCTGACTTTC
cdr3_aa: CASSARDSGANVLTF

j_call: TRBJ1-1
d_call: TRBD1
clone_size: few
v_call: TRBV28
cdr3_nt: TGTGCCAGCAGTAACAGGGGGCAATCAGAAGCTTTCTTT
cdr3_aa: CASSNRGQSEAFF

j_call: TRBJ2-6
d_call: TRBD1
clone_size: NA
v_call: TRBV7-9
cdr3_nt: TGTGCCAGCAGCTCCAGCGTAAAGGACAGGGCTTCTGGGGCCAACGTCCTGACTTTC
cdr3_aa: CASSSSVKDRASGANVLTF

j_call: TRBJ2-7
d_call: NA
clone_size: NA
v_call: TRBV10-2
cdr3_nt: TGCGCCAGCAGTATCGACAGGCTCCGCTCCTACGAGCAGTACTTC
cdr3_aa: CASSIDRLRSYEQYF

j_call: TRBJ2-2
d_call: TRBD1
clone_size: NA
v_call: TRBV28
cdr3_nt: TGTGCCAGCAGTGATACAGGGGTAGGGAACACCGGGGAGCTGTTTTTT
cdr3_aa: CASSDTGVGNTGELFF

j_call: TRBJ1-5
d_call: TRBD1
clone_size: NA
v_call: TRBV19
cdr3_nt: TGTGCCAGTAGTACAACAGGGGGCAGTCAGCCCCAGCATTTT
cdr3_aa: CASSTTGGSQPQHF

j_call: TRBJ1-2
d_call: NA
clone_size: NA
v_call: TRBV6-6
cdr3_nt: TGTGCCAGCAGCCATCTAGGAGGGGGCTACACCTTC
cdr3_aa: CASSHLGGGYTF

j_call: TRBJ2-2
d_call: NA
clone_size: NA
v_call: TRBV10-1
cdr3_nt: TGCGCCAGCAGTGTTCGGGGGAACACCGGGGAGCTGTTTTTT
cdr3_aa: CASSVRGNTGELFF

j_call: TRBJ2-5
d_call: NA
clone_size: NA
v_call: TRBV9
cdr3_nt: TGTGCCAGCAGCCAGTATCCGTTCCAAGAGACCCAGTACTTC
cdr3_aa: CASSQYPFQETQYF

j_call: TRBJ1-4
d_call: NA
clone_size: NA
v_call: TRBV5-1
cdr3_nt: TGCGCCAGCAGCTTGAGGACGGGGAGTTATGGAAAACTGTTTTTT
cdr3_aa: CASSLRTGSYGKLFF

j_call: TRBJ1-2
d_call: NA
clone_size: NA
v_call: TRBV12-2
cdr3_nt: TGTGCAAGTCGCCCTCTCTGGCCCTTTTGGCGGTATGGCTACACCTTC
cdr3_aa: CASRPLWPFWRYGYTF

j_call: TRBJ2-3
d_call: NA
clone_size: NA
v_call: TRBV7-2
cdr3_nt: TGTGCCAGCAGCTTTCATCGAGACTTCACAGATACGCAGTATTTT
cdr3_aa: CASSFHRDFTDTQYF

j_call: TRBJ2-3
d_call: NA
clone_size: NA
v_call: TRBV5-1
cdr3_nt: TGCGCCAGCAGCTTGGCCGTTTTCGGCAGGGGTGTGACAGATACGCAGTATTTT
cdr3_aa: CASSLAVFGRGVTDTQYF

j_call: TRBJ1-6
d_call: TRBD1
clone_size: NA
v_call: TRBV25-1
cdr3_nt: TGTGCCAGCAGTCAGGGACAGTTTAATTCACCCCTCCACTTT
cdr3_aa: CASSQGQFNSPLHF

j_call: TRBJ2-4
d_call: NA
clone_size: NA
v_call: TRBV11-2
cdr3_nt: TGTGCCAGCAGCTTTGGACAGTTAAACATTCAGTACTTC
cdr3_aa: CASSFGQLNIQYF

j_call: TRBJ1-3
d_call: NA
clone_size: NA
v_call: TRBV27
cdr3_nt: TGTGCCAGCAGTTTTAGCTACTCTGGAAACACCATATATTTT
cdr3_aa: CASSFSYSGNTIYF

j_call: TRBJ2-5
d_call: NA
clone_size: NA
v_call: TRBV9
cdr3_nt: TGTGCCAGCAGCCCCGCAGGGGTCGTAGAGACCCAGTACTTC
cdr3_aa: CASSPAGVVETQYF

j_call: TRBJ2-7
d_call: TRBD2
clone_size: few
v_call: TRBV7-8
cdr3_nt: TGTGCCAGCAGCTTAGGTGTATGGCGGGGGTGGTGGTACGAGCAGTACTTC
cdr3_aa: CASSLGVWRGWWYEQYF

j_call: TRBJ1-2
d_call: NA
clone_size: once
v_call: TRBV4-3
cdr3_nt: TGCGCCAGCAGCCAAGAAAGTGGCCTCCCCAGGGGCCCTTATGGCTACACCTTC
cdr3_aa: CASSQESGLPRGPYGYTF

j_call: TRBJ2-7
d_call: NA
clone_size: few
v_call: TRBV6-1
cdr3_nt: TGTGCCAGCAGTCAAGTAACCGGCGGGGACGACGAGCAGTACTTC
cdr3_aa: CASSQVTGGDDEQYF

j_call: TRBJ2-3
d_call: NA
clone_size: NA
v_call: TRBV6-1
cdr3_nt: TGTGCCAGCAGTGATCGCCTACGGAAGACTAGCACAGATACGCAGTATTTT
cdr3_aa: CASSDRLRKTSTDTQYF

j_call: TRBJ1-4
d_call: TRBD1
clone_size: NA
v_call: TRBV7-2
cdr3_nt: TGTGCCAGCAGCGCCACAGGGGTAGGAACAACTAATGAAAAACTGTTTTTT
cdr3_aa: CASSATGVGTTNEKLFF

j_call: TRBJ1-2
d_call: TRBD1
clone_size: NA
v_call: TRBV4-2
cdr3_nt: TGTGCCAGCAGCCAAGAAGGGACAGGGGGGCTCTATGGCTACACCTTC
cdr3_aa: CASSQEGTGGLYGYTF

j_call: TRBJ2-3
d_call: NA
clone_size: NA
v_call: TRBV7-9
cdr3_nt: TGTGCCAGCAGCCGTGCCCTCTCCGGACACTCTAGCACAGATACGCAGTATTTT
cdr3_aa: CASSRALSGHSSTDTQYF

j_call: TRBJ2-5
d_call: NA
clone_size: NA
v_call: TRBV6-5
cdr3_nt: TGTGCCAGCAGAAACCAGGGGCAGCGGGAGACCCAGTACTTC
cdr3_aa: CASRNQGQRETQYF

j_call: TRBJ2-2
d_call: NA
clone_size: NA
v_call: TRBV9
cdr3_nt: TGTGCCAGCAGTTCTGTGGTACAGACCCGTCCCGGGGAGCTGTTTTTT
cdr3_aa: CASSSVVQTRPGELFF

j_call: TRBJ1-2
d_call: TRBD1
clone_size: once
v_call: TRBV14
cdr3_nt: TGTGCCAGCAGCCAGATCGGGACAGGGGTATATGGCTACACCTTC
cdr3_aa: CASSQIGTGVYGYTF

j_call: TRBJ2-5
d_call: TRBD2
clone_size: NA
v_call: TRBV15
cdr3_nt: TGTGCCACCAGCGGCAGACTAGCGGGGGCGGTCCCACAAGAGACCCAGTACTTC
cdr3_aa: CATSGRLAGAVPQETQYF

j_call: TRBJ1-1
d_call: TRBD1
clone_size: NA
v_call: TRBV28
cdr3_nt: TGTGCCAGCAGTTTATCGGGACAGACTGAAGCTTTCTTT
cdr3_aa: CASSLSGQTEAFF

j_call: TRBJ1-5
d_call: NA
clone_size: NA
v_call: TRBV19
cdr3_nt: TGTGCCAGTAGCCTATCGACAGGAAACAATCAGCCCCAGCACTTT
cdr3_aa: CASSLSTGNNQPQHF

j_call: TRBJ2-3
d_call: TRBD1
clone_size: NA
v_call: TRBV7-7
cdr3_nt: TGTGCCAGCAGCCTGGGGACAGGGAGCACAGATACGCAGTATTTT
cdr3_aa: CASSLGTGSTDTQYF

j_call: TRBJ2-5
d_call: NA
clone_size: NA
v_call: TRBV7-9
cdr3_nt: TGTGCCAGCAGCCCTCGGACTTCTAAGGAGACCCAGTACTTC
cdr3_aa: CASSPRTSKETQYF

j_call: TRBJ1-4
d_call: NA
clone_size: NA
v_call: TRBV7-2
cdr3_nt: TGTGCCAGCAGCTTGGGGCTTACTAATGAAAAACTGTTTTTT
cdr3_aa: CASSLGLTNEKLFF

j_call: TRBJ1-2
d_call: NA
clone_size: few
v_call: TRBV7-3
cdr3_nt: TGTGCCAGCAGCTTGGCCAGGGGCTATGGCTACACCTTC
cdr3_aa: CASSLARGYGYTF

j_call: TRBJ1-2
d_call: TRBD1
clone_size: NA
v_call: TRBV27
cdr3_nt: TGTGCCAGCAGTGACGGACAGGGCCCATATGGCTACACCTTC
cdr3_aa: CASSDGQGPYGYTF

j_call: TRBJ2-2
d_call: TRBD1
clone_size: NA
v_call: TRBV29-1
cdr3_nt: TGCAGCGCCGGGGCGAGGGGGCCGGGCGCCGGGGAGCTGTTTTTT
cdr3_aa: CSAGARGPGAGELFF

j_call: TRBJ1-4
d_call: NA
clone_size: NA
v_call: TRBV5-6
cdr3_nt: TGTGCCAGCCTCATCCAGGGGATTAATGAAAAACTGTTTTTT
cdr3_aa: CASLIQGINEKLFF

j_call: TRBJ2-7
d_call: NA
clone_size: NA
v_call: TRBV5-6
cdr3_nt: TGTGCCAGCAGCTTGGACAGGACGCCCACCTACGAGCAGTACTTC
cdr3_aa: CASSLDRTPTYEQYF

j_call: TRBJ1-5
d_call: TRBD1
clone_size: NA
v_call: TRBV30
cdr3_nt: TGTGCCTGGAGTGATGAGACAGGGAGAAGCAATCAGCCCCAGCATTTT
cdr3_aa: CAWSDETGRSNQPQHF

j_call: TRBJ1-2
d_call: NA
clone_size: NA
v_call: TRBV21-1
cdr3_nt: TGTGCCAGCAGCAAAGACCGCAGTGATCGGACAGGAAGAAACTATGGCTACACCTTC
cdr3_aa: CASSKDRSDRTGRNYGYTF

j_call: TRBJ1-1
d_call: NA
clone_size: NA
v_call: TRBV5-1
cdr3_nt: TGCGCCAGCAGTTTATTGGACAGAGTGGGCGAAGCTTTCTTT
cdr3_aa: CASSLLDRVGEAFF

j_call: TRBJ1-2
d_call: NA
clone_size: NA
v_call: TRBV5-4
cdr3_nt: TGTGCCAGCAGCTCCTCCGGGAGGGGTGGAGTAGATGGCTACACCTTC
cdr3_aa: CASSSSGRGGVDGYTF

j_call: TRBJ1-3
d_call: NA
clone_size: NA
v_call: TRBV7-9
cdr3_nt: TGTGCCAGCATCCCTACCTCCGGAGTGGTAGGAAACACCATATATTTT
cdr3_aa: CASIPTSGVVGNTIYF

j_call: TRBJ1-4
d_call: NA
clone_size: NA
v_call: TRBV4-3
cdr3_nt: TGCGCCAGCAGCCAAGACAGGGCTAATGAAAAACTGTTTTTT
cdr3_aa: CASSQDRANEKLFF

j_call: TRBJ1-1
d_call: NA
clone_size: once
v_call: TRBV19
cdr3_nt: TGTGCCAGTAGTATAGACCGGGACACTGAAGCTTTCTTT
cdr3_aa: CASSIDRDTEAFF

j_call: TRBJ1-5
d_call: TRBD1
clone_size: NA
v_call: TRBV7-9
cdr3_nt: TGTGCCAGCAGCCTTGGAGGGGGCGCGTCTTCGGGCAATCAGCCCCAGCATTTT
cdr3_aa: CASSLGGGASSGNQPQHF

j_call: TRBJ1-1
d_call: NA
clone_size: NA
v_call: TRBV27
cdr3_nt: TGTGCCAGCAGCCCGAGGGGACACCCAAAATGGGGGAACACTGAAGCTTTCTTT
cdr3_aa: CASSPRGHPKWGNTEAFF

j_call: TRBJ1-5
d_call: TRBD1
clone_size: NA
v_call: TRBV7-2
cdr3_nt: TGTGCCAGCAGCCTTGGGACAGGGAGCAATCAGCCCCAGCATTTT
cdr3_aa: CASSLGTGSNQPQHF

j_call: TRBJ1-3
d_call: NA
clone_size: NA
v_call: TRBV6-5
cdr3_nt: TGTGCCAGCAGTTACTCACCGGTGCCCGGAAACACCATATATTTT
cdr3_aa: CASSYSPVPGNTIYF

j_call: TRBJ2-3
d_call: TRBD2
clone_size: NA
v_call: TRBV5-1
cdr3_nt: TGCGCCAGCAGCCGCCGCCCGGGCGCGGGGGGCACAGATACGCAGTATTTT
cdr3_aa: CASSRRPGAGGTDTQYF

j_call: TRBJ2-2
d_call: NA
clone_size: NA
v_call: TRBV6-1
cdr3_nt: TGTGCCAGCAGTGCTCTAGACACCGGGGAGCTGTTTTTT
cdr3_aa: CASSALDTGELFF

j_call: TRBJ2-7
d_call: NA
clone_size: NA
v_call: TRBV7-8
cdr3_nt: TGTGCCAGCAGCCTCGGGGTTTCCTACGAGCAGTACTTC
cdr3_aa: CASSLGVSYEQYF

j_call: TRBJ1-2
d_call: TRBD1
clone_size: NA
v_call: TRBV19
cdr3_nt: TGTGCCAGTAGTACCAGACCAACAGGGGTCTATGGCTACACCTTC
cdr3_aa: CASSTRPTGVYGYTF